This T cell receptor (beta chain) was sequenced in a study of T-cell reconstitution after alpha-beta-depleted transplantation in children. Germline V gene sequence: CDR1 SNHLY, CDR2 FYNNEI. The CDR3 is 15 amino acids. V trimming: 4 bases; J trimming: 0 bases; junction bases outside the gene matches: 5. Using unique molecular identifiers, the investigators prepared the TCRbeta library. TCRdb reprocessed the PCR reads with MiXCR, giving one entry per CDR3 protein. The table has some 530,000 distinct CDR3 sequences, around 12% seen once. This clonotype was recorded at least ten times. The receptor was derived from a human donor who donated a stem cell graft to a child with combined immunodeficiency. The sample was PBMCs from the stem cell graft donor, taken from the stem cell graft. The chain uses TRBV2 and TRBJ2-7; 8 nucleotides agree with TRBD2. The CDR3 reads CASSVQLAASYEQYF. CDR3 coding DNA: TGTGCCAGCAGTGTTCAACTAGCGGCCTCCTACGAGCAGTACTTC. Drawing the rest from reference TRBV2 and TRBJ2-7, the complete variable domain is EPEVTQTPSHQVTQMGQEVILRCVPISNHLYFYWYRQILGQKVEFLVSFYNNEISEKSEIFDDQFSVERPDGSNFTLKIRSTKLEDSAMYFCASSVQLAASYEQYFGPGTRLTVT.